Listed here are 12 T cell receptor beta chains from one sample, sequenced in a study of cytotoxic CD8 clonotypes in ibrutinib-treated CLL. Assay used: immunoSEQ multiplex PCR; TCRdb lists only in-frame clones, some missing. The sample comprises about 310,000 clones, 80% of which are singletons, and 6.5% to 8% rests with the top ten. The starting material was PBMCs, obtained before ibrutinib treatment. The source of these receptors is a human donor with chronic lymphocytic leukemia.

J is TRBJ2-7 and V is TRBV6-5; no clear D. Germline assignment: CDR1 MNHEY and CDR2 SVGAGI. V was shortened by 6 bases and J by 0 bases, with 9 bases between the two germline ends. The CDR3 loop spans 13 amino acids. CDR3 residues: CASRRSTSYEQYF. CDR3 nucleotide sequence: TGTGCCAGCAGACGGTCTACCTCCTACGAGCAGTACTTC.

To note about this clone: At one boundary the junction diverges from the germline segment, which might be a read error. V usage is TRBV6-4 and J usage is TRBJ2-7; D possibly corresponds to TRBD2 (5 bases). Germline-derived CDR1 and CDR2 are MRHNA and SNTAGT. This CDR3 has 12 amino acids. The CDR3 sequence: CATPCWVGDLFF. In DNA form, the CDR3 reads TGTGCCACCCCGTGTTGGGTCGGGGATCTGTTCTTC.

This chain links TRBV5-1 with TRBJ2-1, with 8 bases lining up with TRBD1. This CDR3 is 16 amino acids long. Looked up from germline, CDR1 is SGHRS and CDR2 is YFSETQ. V was clipped by 0 bases and J by 0 bases; unmatched bases: 2. DNA of the CDR3: TGCGCCAGCAGCTTGGGGACAGGGCGCTCCTACAATGAGCAGTTCTTC. This translates into CASSLGTGRSYNEQFF.

V and J are TRBV18 and TRBJ2-5; D remains unclear. Germline V gene data show CDR1 as KGHSH and CDR2 as LQKENI. This CDR3 has 11 amino acids. Trimming stripped 8 bases from V and 5 bases from J, with 9 bases between. The CDR3 DNA follows: TGTGCCAGCAAAACCAGTGAGACCCAGTACTTC. Translated, it gives CASKTSETQYF.

The chain links TRBV11-2 to TRBJ2-1; the D is unclear. The CDR3 runs to 13 residues. CDR1 is SGHAT, CDR2 FQNNGV, per germline. The germline V and J ends were trimmed by 6 bases and 15 bases, with 21 bases remaining between them. In DNA, the CDR3 is TGTGCCAGCAGTCCATCACCCAAGGGTTTGCCGTTCTTC. It codes for CASSPSPKGLPFF.

The gene calls are TRBV4-1 and TRBJ1-4, with a tentative D call TRBD1 (5 bases). Germline loops: CDR1 MGHRA, CDR2 YSYEKL. V was trimmed by 3 bases and J by 6 bases, leaving 11 bases between them. The CDR3 runs 14 residues. CDR3 sequence reads: CASSQRQPDEKLFF. For the CDR3, the DNA is TGCGCCAGCAGCCAGCGACAGCCCGATGAAAAACTGTTTTTT.

This chain uses TRBV19 with TRBJ2-5, with 11 bases fitting TRBD2. The V segment lost 5 bases and the J segment 2 bases; nucleotides outside the gene matches: 7. Germline CDR1 is LNHDA and CDR2 is SQIVND (reference sequence). The CDR3 runs 16 residues. CDR3 bases: TGTGCCAGTAGTTCCCCACGACTAGCGGGGCAAGAGACCCAGTACTTC. Amino acid sequence: CASSSPRLAGQETQYF.

The rearrangement uses TRBV2 and TRBJ2-3; no definite D call. The V gene lost 2 bases and the J gene lost 0 bases, with 12 bases spanning the gap. This CDR3 comprises 16 residues. From germline, CDR1 is SNHLY and CDR2 FYNNEI. CDR3 nucleotide sequence: TGTGCCAGCAGTGAACATGCCTTACTGAGCACAGATACGCAGTATTTT. Translating gives CASSEHALLSTDTQYF.

The V and J genes are TRBV5-1 and TRBJ2-3; tentatively, D is TRBD1 or TRBD2 (5 bases each). The CDR3 spans 15 residues. The V end was cut by 7 bases, the J end by 0 bases, with 15 bases between. Per germline, CDR1 SGHRS and CDR2 YFSETQ. The CDR3 sequence is CASCNGDPSTDTQYF. The CDR3 DNA follows: TGCGCCAGCTGCAATGGGGACCCTAGCACAGATACGCAGTATTTT.

The chain has TRBV14 and TRBJ2-7; 7 nucleotides align to TRBD2. CDR1 and CDR2 from the germline V gene are SGHDN and FVKESK. CDR3 length equals 14 residues. The V and J ends lost 3 bases and 3 bases, in that order; junction bases with no gene match: 5. The DNA for the CDR3 is TGTGCCAGCAGCCATTGGACTAGTTTCTACGAGCAGTACTTC. Its translation is CASSHWTSFYEQYF.

The chain has TRBV7-2 and TRBJ2-7; no firm D call. V shed 7 bases and J shed 0 bases, with 10 bases lying between them. Germline values: CDR1 SGHTA, CDR2 FQGNSA. This CDR3 region has 13 residues. CDR3 residues: CASNPRSSYEQYF. CDR3 bases: TGTGCCAGCAACCCTCGAAGCTCCTACGAGCAGTACTTC. Full variable domain (rest looked up from reference TRBV7-2 and TRBJ2-7): GAGVSQSPSNKVTEKGKDVELRCDPISGHTALYWYRQSLGQGLEFLIYFQGNSAPDKSGLPSDRFSAERTGGSVSTLTIQRTQQEDSAVYLCASNPRSSYEQYFGPGTRLTVT.

V and J are TRBV7-2 and TRBJ1-2, with 8 bases identical to TRBD1. Looked up from germline, CDR1 is SGHTA and CDR2 is FQGNSA. CDR3 length: 13 amino acids. The junction had 5 bases not matched to a gene; V was cut back by 5 bases and J by 6 bases. CDR3 protein: CASSEGQGNGYTF. The CDR3 nucleotides read TGTGCCAGCAGCGAAGGACAGGGAAATGGCTACACCTTC.